These 7 T cell receptor beta chains originate from one sample sequenced in a study of human T cells and chemical hapten exposure (dated by TCRdb to about 2021). In the paper's terms, the time point label means: patch test 1, 2 weeks after DPC sensitization. Explained via the paper, the treatment or condition label denotes: therapeutic diphenylcyclopropenone sensitization with weekly scalp DPC. Libraries were prepared through RACE. The sequencer was a NextSeq 500. Through fastp at Q25 and MiXCR, TCRdb rebuilt clones from the public reads, retaining in-frame beta chains. Identical CDR3 protein sequences are pooled into one entry, listed with their most common genes and DNA. This sample holds 150,000 to 200,000 distinct CDR3 sequences; around 22% were observed only once. Of the sample, approximately 6.7% is held by the ten largest clones. Sequences were derived from whole blood, sampled in connection with sensitization to the hapten diphenylcyclopropenone (DPC). The receptor set was obtained from a woman aged 45 to 65 with alopecia areata. Some clones in this sample may be carry-over from other donors' samples.

The gene calls are TRBV5-1 and TRBJ1-1, with 8 bases lining up with TRBD1. Germline CDR1 is SGHRS and CDR2 is YFSETQ. J lost 4 bases, V lost 2 bases, and 7 bases had no gene match. The CDR3 totals 15 residues. Here the CDR3 DNA reads TGCGCCAGCAGCTTTTCAGGGGGCAGAGGCACTGAAGCTTTCTTT. It yields the protein CASSFSGGRGTEAFF.

The sample holds a few counts of this clonotype. DNA of the CDR3: TGTGCCAGCAGGGAAAAAACAGCCGGGGAGCTGTTTTTT. Its protein product is CASREKTAGELFF. The V gene is TRBV2, the J gene TRBJ2-2; no definite D call. From germline, CDR1 is SNHLY and CDR2 FYNNEI. V was pared by 6 bases and J by 6 bases, with 11 bases between. The length of the CDR3 is 13 residues.

This chain uses TRBV2 with TRBJ1-2, with D hard to call. The V end lost 0 bases, the J end lost 5 bases, and 10 bases lay between the germline ends. This CDR3 contains 14 residues. Per the germline V gene, CDR1 is SNHLY and CDR2 is FYNNEI. CDR3 amino acids: CASSEARGLYGYTF. The CDR3 bases are TGTGCCAGCAGTGAAGCCCGTGGGTTATATGGCTACACCTTC.

A few counts support this clonotype. The V call is TRBV7-9, the J call TRBJ2-2; possibly TRBD2 for D (6 bases). CDR3 length: 13 residues. The germline V and J ends were trimmed by 2 bases and 5 bases, with 6 bases remaining between them. Germline loops: CDR1 SEHNR, CDR2 FQNEAQ (reference sequence). In nucleotides, the CDR3 is TGTGCCAGCAGCTTACGGGGGACCGGGGAGCTGTTTTTT. The encoded protein is CASSLRGTGELFF.

In its sample, this clonotype was seen a few times. V and J are TRBV29-1 and TRBJ1-1; D perhaps matches TRBD1 (6 bases). V lost 7 bases, J lost 6 bases, and 21 bases lay in between. The CDR3 has 14 amino acids. In germline, CDR1 is SQVTM, CDR2 ANQGSEA. The CDR3 loop is CSARDTFTVAEAFF. CDR3 DNA: TGCAGCGCCAGGGACACCTTCACCGTAGCTGAAGCTTTCTTT.

This clonotype showed up just a few times. This chain links TRBV2 with TRBJ1-1, with D hard to call. The V gene's germline CDR1 is SNHLY and CDR2 FYNNEI. Trimming stripped 6 bases from V and 5 bases from J, with 13 bases between. The CDR3 is 13 amino acids. CDR3 residues: CASRVLSATEAFF. The CDR3 DNA is TGTGCCAGCAGGGTCCTCTCGGCGACTGAAGCTTTCTTT.

This clonotype was seen a handful of times. The gene calls are TRBV29-1 and TRBJ1-1; D gene ambiguous. V was clipped by 2 bases and J by 4 bases, with 14 bases between them. Germline lookup yields CDR1 SQVTM and CDR2 ANQGSEA. The length of the CDR3 is 14 residues. CDR3 region: CSVEQVTRGTEAFF. The CDR3 DNA reads as TGCAGCGTTGAACAGGTCACACGGGGCACTGAAGCTTTCTTT. Variable domain in full (rest from reference TRBV29-1 and TRBJ1-1): SAVISQKPSRDICQRGTSLTIQCQVDSQVTMMFWYRQQPGQSLTLIATANQGSEATYESGFVIDKFPISRPNLTFSTLTVSNMSPEDSSIYLCSVEQVTRGTEAFFGQGTRLTVV.